This T cell receptor (beta chain) was profiled in a study of type 1 regulatory T cells. Whole-study context: An in vitro protocol generated T-allo10, a Tr1-enriched, alloantigen-specific CD4 T cell product.

The CDR3 is 16 residues long. Germline V gene sequence: CDR1 KGHSH, CDR2 LQKENI. Trimming took 2 bases from V and 8 from J; bases not matched to a gene: 11. TCRdb fed the reads into MiXCR, producing one record per CDR3 protein. The sample yields 88,000 or so distinct CDR3 sequences, less than 40% seen once. Sequenced material: CD4+ T cells, either the whole sample or a sorted fraction (not recorded which). This chain links TRBV18 with TRBJ1-5; TRBD1 agrees at 8 bases. The TCR was taken from a human donor in good health. CDR3 protein: CASSPNTGTGIEPQHF. Here the CDR3 DNA reads TGTGCCAGCTCACCAAATACCGGGACAGGAATAGAGCCCCAGCATTTT. Complete variable domain (other parts from reference TRBV18 and TRBJ1-5): NAGVMQNPRHLVRRRGQEARLRCSPMKGHSHVYWYRQLPEEGLKFMVYLQKENIIDESGMPKERFSAEFPKEGPSILRIQQVVRGDSAAYFCASSPNTGTGIEPQHFGDGTRLSIL.